These 5 T cell receptor beta chains share one sample of origin, sequenced in a study of CD8 T cells in Susac syndrome. RNA, at about 0.45 to 1 ug, was reverse transcribed with random hexamers. One entry per CDR3 protein results from TCRdb running MiXCR on the immunoSEQ multiplex PCR reads. The sample yields under 200,000 distinct CDR3 sequences, 90% to 96% seen once. The sequenced sample consisted of CD4+ T cells from PBMCs. The receptors come from a human donor with Susac syndrome.

The CDR3 is CSAGAGTGELFF. The CDR3 coding sequence is TGCAGTGCCGGCGCAGGGACCGGGGAGCTGTTTTTT. The chain carries TRBV20-1 and TRBJ2-2; a weak D match, TRBD1 (5 bases). The CDR3 is 12 residues long. Germline V gene data show CDR1 as DFQATT and CDR2 as SNEGSKA (reference sequence). Trimming shortened V by 6 bases and J by 5 bases, and 10 bases separated the two germline ends.

The CDR3 DNA follows: TGTGCCATCAGCTCCGCAGGGGCCACAGATACGCAGTATTTT. Amino acid sequence: CAISSAGATDTQYF. The V and J genes are TRBV10-3 and TRBJ2-3, with a tentative D call TRBD1 (6 bases). Trimming left V 6 bases short and J 2 bases short, with 12 bases between. The V gene's germline CDR1 is ENHRY and CDR2 SYGVKD. This CDR3 is built from 14 residues.

V is TRBV25-1 and J is TRBJ2-3; D gene uncertain. The CDR3 loop spans 12 amino acids. CDR1 is MGHDK, CDR2 SYGVNS, per germline. Trimming stripped 1 base from V and 6 bases from J, with 5 bases between. CDR3 protein: CASSEWLDTQYF. CDR3 DNA sequence: TGTGCCAGCAGTGAATGGTTGGATACGCAGTATTTT.

A note on this clonotype: The germline gene is not matched at one end of the junction; a read error may be the cause. The chain carries TRBV19 and TRBJ1-5, with D unclear. This CDR3 spans 15 amino acids. CDR1 LNHDA and CDR2 SQIVND come from the germline V gene (reference sequence). In DNA, the CDR3 is TGTGCCAGTAGTGTAGAGGGAGGAGCCGATCAGCCCCAGCATTTT. Protein: CASSVEGGADQPQHF. Full variable domain (remainder filled in from reference TRBV19 and TRBJ1-5): DGGITQSPKYLFRKEGQNVTLSCEQNLNHDAMYWYRQDPGQGLRLIYYSQIVNDFQKGDIAEGYSVSREKKESFPLTVTSAQKNPTAFYLCASSVEGGADQPQHFGDGTRLSIL.

This sequence joins TRBV20-1 and TRBJ2-3; 7 positions agree with TRBD2. V dropped 7 bases and J dropped 2; count of bases not matched to a gene: 6. The CDR3 totals 13 residues. Germline V CDR1 and CDR2: DFQATT, SNEGSKA (reference sequence). The CDR3 spells CSVSGTTTDTQYF. CDR3 nucleotides: TGCAGTGTCAGCGGGACTACCACAGATACGCAGTATTTT.